The subject of this entry is one T cell receptor (beta chain). With V trimmed by 6 bases and J by 8 bases, 10 bases remained unmatched. CDR1 and CDR2 from the germline V gene are SNHLY and FYNNEI. CDR3 size: 14 residues. The sample originates from a study of PD-L1 blockade in urothelial cancer. Study in general: Men with urothelial cancer arising in the bladder made up most of the roughly 29 patients.

The investigators introduced synthetic TCR analog templates into each PCR as spikes. The protocol was immunoSEQ multiplex PCR, while the TCRdb copy is restricted to in-frame clones and leaves out a portion. This sample has around 110,000 clones; 80% to 90% occur once, and the top ten carry around 1.7%. Stated time point: peripheral blood 6 weeks after treatment start. Locally advanced or metastatic urothelial carcinoma affected all patients. Patients yielded 1 to 8 samples each, pretreatment and on-treatment. The starting material was PBMCs, obtained around atezolizumab (anti-PD-L1) treatment. The receptor was derived from a man aged 55 to 70 with urothelial cancer. The V gene is TRBV2, the J gene TRBJ1-1; 9 bases fit TRBD1. CDR3: CASRMTGGAREAFF. Written as DNA, the CDR3 is TGTGCCAGCAGGATGACAGGGGGGGCTCGGGAAGCTTTCTTT.